The T cell receptor (beta chain) described here comes from a study of shared clonotypes between healthy human individuals. This CDR3 contains 18 residues. The V gene's germline CDR1 is KGHSH and CDR2 LQKENI. Trimming cost V 1 base and J 4 bases; bases outside gene matches: 12. Libraries were prepared by immunoSEQ multiplex PCR; TCRdb keeps only in-frame clonotypes and omits some of them. The sample yields around 510,000 clones, about 96% seen once. The receptor comes from a woman in her 30s in good health. Sequencing input: naive CD4+ T cells sorted from blood. As for subset: CD45RA+ positively selected. The chain carries TRBV18 and TRBJ1-3; 8 bases are a match to TRBD1. The CDR3 reads CASSPRLDRGLNGNTIYF. In DNA form, the CDR3 reads TGTGCCAGCTCACCACGCTTAGACAGGGGTCTGAACGGAAACACCATATATTTT. The full variable domain, rest sourced from reference TRBV18 and TRBJ1-3, is NAGVMQNPRHLVRRRGQEARLRCSPMKGHSHVYWYRQLPEEGLKFMVYLQKENIIDESGMPKERFSAEFPKEGPSILRIQQVVRGDSAAYFCASSPRLDRGLNGNTIYFGEGSWLTVV.